These 3 T cell receptor beta chains came from one sample sequenced in a study of a mutant IDH1 vaccine in newly diagnosed glioma. TCRdb keeps only in-frame clones here, not all; method: immunoSEQ multiplex PCR. The sample shows more than 30,000 clones, approximately 90% of them seen only once. These TCRs' antigens remain unknown. Time point meaning: week 47, end of study. Vaccination used 300 ug of mutant IDH1 20-mer peptide per dose, with topical imiquimod. Sample: PBMCs, taken from a glioma patient whose treatment included an IDH1 peptide vaccine. The receptor set was obtained from a man in his forties with glioma.

The V gene is TRBV18, the J gene TRBJ2-4, with no clear D. Germline V gene lookup returns CDR1 KGHSH and CDR2 LQKENI. V was clipped by 0 bases and J by 0 bases, with 3 bases between them. The CDR3 spans 14 residues. The CDR3: CASSPPLAKNIQYF. The CDR3 DNA is TGTGCCAGCTCACCACCGCTAGCCAAAAACATTCAGTACTTC.

J is TRBJ1-5 and V is TRBV19, with 9 positions matching TRBD1. Per germline, CDR1 LNHDA and CDR2 SQIVND (reference sequence). The CDR3 sequence is 17 residues long. V lost 7 bases to trimming and J lost 1 base; unmatched junction nucleotides: 11. This CDR3 is CASTIRDREGSNQPQHF. The CDR3 DNA follows: TGTGCCAGTACCATCCGGGACAGGGAGGGGAGCAATCAGCCCCAGCATTTT.

The chain carries TRBV19 and TRBJ2-3; D possibly corresponds to TRBD2 (5 bases). The CDR3 contains 15 residues. Germline CDR1 and CDR2: LNHDA and SQIVND (reference sequence). The V end was cut by 3 bases, the J end by 1 base, with 11 bases between. CDR3 region: CASSITGSRTDTQYF. The DNA for the CDR3 is TGTGCCAGTAGTATCACGGGGTCCCGCACAGATACGCAGTATTTT. Complete variable domain (other parts from reference TRBV19 and TRBJ2-3): DGGITQSPKYLFRKEGQNVTLSCEQNLNHDAMYWYRQDPGQGLRLIYYSQIVNDFQKGDIAEGYSVSREKKESFPLTVTSAQKNPTAFYLCASSITGSRTDTQYFGPGTRLTVL.